Described below is a single T cell receptor (beta chain) sequence and its context. No antigen is known for it. One junction end does not reproduce the germline sequence, and a read error may be involved. There were at least 6 micrograms of total RNA extracted from every sample. The germline CDR1 and CDR2 sequences are SEHNR and FQNEAQ (reference sequence). CDR3 length: 14 amino acids. This record belongs to a study of blood T cells in healthy people across ages. Study results and caveats: Age showed a roughly linear inverse relationship with TCR beta diversity per million T cells.

Sample-barcoded 5' priming and a J-beta primer mix drove a second PCR of roughly 6 to 12 cycles. All cDNA molecules were each tagged by a template-switch adaptor with 12 random nucleotides. TCRdb reprocessed the 5' RACE reads via MiXCR and lists one record per CDR3 protein. The table shows 700,000 or so distinct CDR3 sequences, with 22% occurring only once. This rearrangement joins TRBV7-9 to TRBJ1-2; weak D call: TRBD1 (5 bases). This TCR was sampled from a man in his sixties or seventies in good health. The sample taken for sequencing was blood. The CDR3 DNA reads as TGTTCCAGCACCACTAGGGAGGGGATCTATGGCTACACCTTC. Protein product: CSSTTREGIYGYTF.